This TCR beta chain was sequenced during a study of T-cell memory formation after mild COVID-19. Study-wide background: TCR clusters were largely donor specific.

TCRdb processed the 5' RACE reads anew with MiXCR; each CDR3 protein has one entry. The sample consists of about 400,000 distinct CDR3 sequences, more than 20% of them appearing once. Study-level results: For contracting clones, CD4+ ones sat mainly in CM and EM, CD8+ in EMRA. Clones that shrank (day 15 to 85) were balanced CD4/CD8, whereas later expanders leaned CD4+.

There are a few counts of this clonotype. Antigen unknown. Material: PBMCs or a T cell subset sorted from them (not recorded which). The TCR was taken from an adult woman who had mild COVID-19 (a few samples of this study predate the infection). Cell type and time point are not known.

The CDR3 protein is CSVEAGAGADTQYF. CDR3 bases: TGCAGCGTTGAGGCGGGGGCTGGGGCAGATACGCAGTATTTT. The V gene is TRBV29-1, the J gene TRBJ2-3; TRBD2 might be the D (7 bases). CDR3 size: 14 residues. The germline V and J ends were trimmed by 3 bases and 4 bases, with 14 bases remaining between them. Germline V gene data show CDR1 as SQVTM and CDR2 as ANQGSEA.